This paragraph covers one T cell receptor beta chain sequence. Other DNA sequences in this sample translate to the same CDR3. This sample is drawn from a study of cytomegalovirus exposure and HLA in healthy donors. With 60 Vbeta and 13 Jbeta primers, the PCR was carried out. This table comes from immunoSEQ multiplex PCR, and its TCRdb copy is limited to in-frame clones, with some not included. The sample lists more than 85,000 clones; over 80% were seen once. The sequence was obtained from a young man in good health and CMV-seronegative. Sequencing input: PBMCs.

The DNA of the CDR3 is TGTGCCAGCAGTTTGCCGGGGGAGGGTCAGCCCCAGCATTTT. Translated, it gives CASSLPGEGQPQHF. V usage is TRBV28 and J usage is TRBJ1-5, with D tentatively TRBD1 (5 bases). The germline gives CDR1 MDHEN, CDR2 SYDVKM. This CDR3 has 14 amino acids. Trimming took off 3 bases at V and 6 bases at J, with 12 bases between the two ends.